Presented here are 9 T cell receptor beta chains from one specimen sequenced in a study of CD8 T cells in ankylosing spondylitis. TCRdb re-derived calls from the 5' RACE reads in MiXCR, one entry per CDR3 protein. The sample has roughly 130,000 distinct CDR3 sequences, approximately 9.9% seen once. The specimen sequenced was blood, either unsorted or a sorted T cell fraction (not recorded which). Every receptor here comes from a male donor with ankylosing spondylitis or in good health (not recorded which).

This clonotype was counted ten times or more. The chain uses TRBV5-1 and TRBJ2-3; TRBD2 aligns across 16 bases. Germline-derived CDR1 and CDR2 are SGHRS and YFSETQ. The CDR3 sequence is 21 residues long. After removal of 0 bases from V and 2 bases from J, the junction contained 12 bases not matched to a gene. The CDR3 DNA is TGCGCCAGCAGCTTGGCACCCGGGACTAGCGGGAGGGCCGGGATCACAGATACGCAGTATTTT. Translated: CASSLAPGTSGRAGITDTQYF.

This clonotype came up many times. The V and J genes are TRBV5-1 and TRBJ2-1; the match to TRBD1 covers 7 bases. Germline V CDR1 and CDR2: SGHRS, YFSETQ. Unmatched junction bases numbered 3, after V lost 6 bases and J lost 0 bases. The CDR3 has 14 residues. The CDR3 nucleotides are TGCGCCAGCATGGACAGGAGCTCCTACAATGAGCAGTTCTTC. This gives the protein CASMDRSSYNEQFF.

Worth noting for this clonotype: This may arise from a read error, as a much more abundant clone is one base away. The CDR3: CASSRLHSTGTQYF. DNA of the CDR3: TGTGCCAGCAGCCGTCTCCATAGTACAGGTACGCAGTATTTT. The rearrangement uses TRBV7-8 and TRBJ2-3, with D tentatively TRBD1 (5 bases). Germline CDR1 and CDR2: SGHVS and FQNEAQ. The CDR3 consists of 14 residues.

This clonotype was counted ten times or more. The chain employs TRBV6-5 and TRBJ2-3, with 7 bases fitting TRBD1. The CDR3 sequence is 16 residues long. The germline V gene has CDR1 MNHEY and CDR2 SVGAGI. The ends lost 4 bases at V and 3 bases at J; junction bases unmatched: 10. The CDR3 sequence: CASSSPTGRKTDTQYF. In nucleotides, the CDR3 is TGTGCCAGCAGTTCCCCGACAGGGCGAAAGACAGATACGCAGTATTTT.

The chain is built from TRBV3-1 and TRBJ2-3; 8 bases fit TRBD2. CDR1 LGHDT and CDR2 YNNKEL come from the germline V gene (reference sequence). Trimming at V came to 0 bases and at J to 7 bases, leaving 6 bases not matched to a gene. The CDR3 runs to 15 residues. CDR3 nucleotide sequence: TGTGCCAGCAGCCAAGACGGTCGGGAGGGTTATACGCAGTATTTT. Translating gives CASSQDGREGYTQYF.

This clonotype was seen ten or more times. This chain links TRBV24-1 with TRBJ2-1; 7 positions match TRBD2. V was clipped by 5 bases and J by 0 bases; unmatched bases: 9. Per germline, CDR1 KGHDR and CDR2 SFDVKD. This CDR3 has 17 amino acids. The DNA for the CDR3 is TGTGCCACCAGTGCCCAACTAGCGACCAGCTCCTACAATGAGCAGTTCTTC. Its protein product is CATSAQLATSSYNEQFF.

This chain links TRBV20-1 with TRBJ1-2; the match to TRBD1 covers 10 bases. The CDR3 loop spans 15 amino acids. CDR1 and CDR2 (germline): DFQATT, SNEGSKA (reference sequence). Written as DNA, the CDR3 is TGCAGGGGTATGACAGGGGGCGGCTCTCCCTATGGCTACACCTTC. This gives the protein CRGMTGGGSPYGYTF.

A word on this clonotype: A much larger clone is a single base away; this may be a read error. The chain links TRBV2 to TRBJ2-4; D remains unclear. Germline loops: CDR1 SNHLY, CDR2 FYNNEI. The CDR3 loop spans 13 amino acids. This chain's CDR3 is CASSEVAKNIHYF. The CDR3 nucleotides are TGTGCCAGCAGTGAAGTGGCCAAAAACATTCATTACTTC.

This clonotype was recorded many times. The rearrangement links TRBV6-5 to TRBJ1-4; D not resolved. The germline V gene encodes CDR1 MNHEY and CDR2 SVGAGI. V was shortened by 0 bases and J by 8 bases, with 13 bases between the two germline ends. The CDR3 is 15 residues long. The CDR3 DNA reads as TGTGCCAGCAGTTACTCGGTGGGTGTGGAGGAAAAACTGTTTTTT. Residues: CASSYSVGVEEKLFF.